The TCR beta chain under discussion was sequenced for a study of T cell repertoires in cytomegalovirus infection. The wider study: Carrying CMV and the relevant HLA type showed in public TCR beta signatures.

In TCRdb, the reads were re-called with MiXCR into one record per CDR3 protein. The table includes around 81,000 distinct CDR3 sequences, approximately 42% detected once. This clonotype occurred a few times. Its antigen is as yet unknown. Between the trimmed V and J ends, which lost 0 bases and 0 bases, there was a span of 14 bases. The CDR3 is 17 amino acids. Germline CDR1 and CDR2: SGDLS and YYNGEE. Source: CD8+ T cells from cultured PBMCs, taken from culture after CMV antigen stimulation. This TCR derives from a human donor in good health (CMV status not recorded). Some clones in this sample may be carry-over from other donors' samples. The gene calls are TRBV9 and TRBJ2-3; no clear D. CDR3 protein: CASSVATWQDSTDTQYF. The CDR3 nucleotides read TGTGCCAGCAGCGTAGCGACGTGGCAGGACAGCACAGATACGCAGTATTTT.